Below are 32 T cell receptor beta chains sequenced from a single sample in a study of control samples from healthy donors and cancer patients. The assay was immunoSEQ multiplex PCR, and TCRdb's table has in-frame clones only and misses some. The data contain about 160,000 clones, about 94% of them singletons. The sequenced sample was PBMCs. All receptors derive from a man aged 55 to 70 with colorectal cancer.

This chain uses TRBV10-3 with TRBJ1-2, with D perhaps TRBD1 (6 bases). Germline V gene sequence: CDR1 ENHRY, CDR2 SYGVKD. Deletions cut 3 bases from V and 6 bases from J, with 11 bases between. The CDR3 is 13 amino acids. Written as DNA, the CDR3 is TGTGCCATCAGTGAAGGGCCAGGGGATGGCTACACCTTC. This encodes CAISEGPGDGYTF.

The CDR3: CASSSVGSTEAFF. CDR3 nucleotide sequence: TGTGCCAGTAGTTCGGTGGGGAGCACTGAAGCTTTCTTT. This sequence joins TRBV19 and TRBJ1-1; D unclear. Trimming stripped 5 bases from V and 4 bases from J, with 11 bases between. Germline V gene data show CDR1 as LNHDA and CDR2 as SQIVND (reference sequence). This CDR3 has 13 residues.

The chain carries TRBV3-1 (or the pseudogene TRBV3-2) and TRBJ2-1; 8 nucleotides match TRBD2. CDR3 length: 17 residues. After removal of 1 base from V and 5 bases from J, the junction contained 10 bases not matched to a gene. Germline V lookup: CDR1 LGHDT, CDR2 YNNKEL (reference sequence). The CDR3: CASSQGHRGGSDNEQFF. The CDR3, as DNA: TGTGCCAGCAGCCAAGGGCATCGGGGGGGGTCGGACAATGAGCAGTTCTTC.

V is TRBV5-1 and J is TRBJ2-5, with D perhaps TRBD2 (7 bases). V lost 2 bases and J lost 5, with 16 bases in between. The CDR3 contains 15 residues. CDR1 and CDR2 from the germline V gene are SGHRS and YFSETQ. This chain's CDR3 is CASSFTGGRRETQYF. The CDR3, as DNA: TGCGCCAGCAGCTTCACGGGGGGCAGGCGGGAGACCCAGTACTTC.

The chain carries TRBV30 and TRBJ1-2; 12 nucleotides align to TRBD1. V was clipped by 5 bases and J by 8 bases; unmatched bases: 3. This CDR3 has 12 amino acids. Germline lookup yields CDR1 GTSNPN and CDR2 SVGIG (reference sequence). The CDR3 reads CAWGTGGLGYTF. The CDR3, as DNA: TGTGCCTGGGGGACAGGGGGCTTAGGCTACACCTTC.

The chain carries TRBV27 and TRBJ2-5, with D tentatively TRBD1 or TRBD2 (5 bases each). The CDR3 totals 16 residues. The V gene lost 2 bases and the J gene lost 5 bases, with 18 bases spanning the gap. Germline loops: CDR1 MNHEY, CDR2 SMNVEV (reference sequence). Here the CDR3 DNA reads TGTGCCAGCAGTTTAAGCGGCGAGGGGTTAGGTGAGACCCAGTACTTC. This translates into CASSLSGEGLGETQYF.

This clone appeared once. The V and J genes are TRBV5-1 and TRBJ1-4, with a possible D match to TRBD1 (5 bases). Trimming removed 0 bases from V and 3 bases from J, with 9 bases in between. CDR1 is SGHRS and CDR2 is YFSETQ in the germline V gene. CDR3 length equals 15 residues. Here the CDR3 DNA reads TGCGCCAGCAGCTTGGGCGGGGGGGCTAATGAAAAACTGTTTTTT. It yields the protein CASSLGGGANEKLFF.

The V gene is TRBV6-2 or TRBV6-3, the J gene TRBJ1-5; 7 bases align to TRBD1. The CDR3 runs 15 residues. The germline CDR1 and CDR2 sequences are MNHEY and SVGEGT. Trimming at V came to 6 bases and at J to 3 bases, leaving 8 bases not matched to a gene. The CDR3 is CASSLDRALNQPQHF. In DNA, the CDR3 is TGTGCCAGCAGCCTAGACAGGGCCCTCAATCAGCCCCAGCATTTT.

V and J are TRBV5-1 and TRBJ2-7, with 8 bases matching TRBD2. The ends lost 2 bases at V and 3 bases at J; junction bases unmatched: 7. This CDR3 region has 15 residues. Germline loops: CDR1 SGHRS, CDR2 YFSETQ. CDR3 coding DNA: TGCGCCAGCAGCTTAGCGGGGGACGGGCTCTACGAGCAGTACTTC. Translation gives CASSLAGDGLYEQYF.

This rearrangement joins TRBV30 to TRBJ1-2; maybe TRBD1 (5 bases). V was shortened by 4 bases and J by 4 bases, with 13 bases between the two germline ends. The CDR3 has 13 amino acids. In germline, CDR1 is GTSNPN, CDR2 SVGIG (reference sequence). CDR3 DNA sequence: TGTGCCTGGAACGGGGGGGGAAGCTATGGCTACACCTTC. Protein product: CAWNGGGSYGYTF.

V usage is TRBV5-1 and J usage is TRBJ1-2, with a tentative D call TRBD1 (6 bases). This CDR3 contains 14 residues. V was pared by 4 bases and J by 4 bases, with 14 bases between. Germline V gene lookup returns CDR1 SGHRS and CDR2 YFSETQ. DNA of the CDR3: TGCGCCAGCAGCCCAGGACAGCTCATCTATGGCTACACCTTC. This encodes CASSPGQLIYGYTF.

This rearrangement joins TRBV19 to TRBJ2-4; D remains unclear. V was pared by 5 bases and J by 7 bases, with 15 bases between. This CDR3 region has 14 residues. Germline CDR1 LNHDA, CDR2 SQIVND (reference sequence). The chain's CDR3 is CASSPRWVGNIQYF. CDR3 DNA: TGTGCCAGTAGTCCGCGATGGGTTGGGAACATTCAGTACTTC.

The chain employs TRBV19 and TRBJ1-5, with D unclear. The CDR3 has 16 residues. Trimming shortened V by 5 bases and J by 0 bases, and 14 bases separated the two germline ends. Germline V gene sequence: CDR1 LNHDA, CDR2 SQIVND (reference sequence). The CDR3 reads CASSRQLPYSNQPQHF. The CDR3 DNA reads TGTGCCAGTAGTCGTCAGCTCCCTTATAGCAATCAGCCCCAGCATTTT.

To note about this clone: Other DNA sequences in this sample translate to the same CDR3. The chain employs TRBV6-6 and TRBJ1-6; TRBD1 is a possible D gene (5 bases). Trimming removed 2 bases from V and 0 bases from J, with 8 bases in between. Germline V gives CDR1 MNHNY, CDR2 SVGAGI (reference sequence). The CDR3 has 16 amino acids. As DNA, the CDR3 is TGTGCCAGCAGTTACGGGGGAAGCTCCTATAATTCACCCCTCCACTTT. Protein sequence: CASSYGGSSYNSPLHF.

The chain combines TRBV10-3 with TRBJ1-1; D remains ambiguous. CDR3 length: 12 residues. Germline CDR1 ENHRY, CDR2 SYGVKD. Deletions cut 2 bases from V and 7 bases from J, with 8 bases between. For the CDR3, the DNA is TGTGCCATCAGTGAGGGGTACGGTGAAGCTTTCTTT. This encodes CAISEGYGEAFF.

The chain uses TRBV7-9 and TRBJ2-3, with TRBD2 as a possible D gene (6 bases). With 8 bases removed from V and 0 bases from J, the gap between germline ends came to 12 bases. The CDR3 is made up of 14 amino acids. Germline CDR1 SEHNR, CDR2 FQNEAQ (reference sequence). Written as DNA, the CDR3 is TGTGCCAGCGAGGAGGGTTATAGCACAGATACGCAGTATTTT. Its protein is CASEEGYSTDTQYF. Drawing the rest from reference TRBV7-9 and TRBJ2-3, the complete variable domain is DTGVSQNPRHKITKRGQNVTFRCDPISEHNRLYWYRQTLGQGPEFLTYFQNEAQLEKSRLLSDRFSAERPKGSFSTLEIQRTEQGDSAMYLCASEEGYSTDTQYFGPGTRLTVL.

The chain uses TRBV7-7 and TRBJ1-4, with D tentatively TRBD1 (5 bases). The CDR3 runs to 16 residues. V shed 6 bases and J shed 10 bases, with 24 bases lying between them. CDR1 is SSHAT and CDR2 is FNYEAQ in the germline V gene (reference sequence). For the CDR3, the DNA is TGTGCCAGCAGTCCTACCTCGGCCTCGAGGGGTGGAAAACTGTTTTTT. Its protein is CASSPTSASRGGKLFF. Complete variable domain (other parts from reference TRBV7-7 and TRBJ1-4): GAGVSQSPRYKVTKRGQDVTLRCDPISSHATLYWYQQALGQGPEFLTYFNYEAQPDKSGLPSDRFSAERPEGSISTLTIQRTEQRDSAMYRCASSPTSASRGGKLFFGSGTQLSVL.

The chain links TRBV19 to TRBJ1-2; D might be TRBD1 (5 bases). The CDR3 length is 15 residues. Trimming removed 7 bases from V and 4 bases from J, with 19 bases in between. Germline V gene sequence: CDR1 LNHDA, CDR2 SQIVND (reference sequence). This CDR3 reads CASKEEGGAIYGYTF. CDR3 sequence (DNA): TGTGCCAGTAAGGAGGAGGGAGGGGCTATCTATGGCTACACCTTC. The complete variable domain, with remaining parts taken from reference TRBV19 and TRBJ1-2, reads DGGITQSPKYLFRKEGQNVTLSCEQNLNHDAMYWYRQDPGQGLRLIYYSQIVNDFQKGDIAEGYSVSREKKESFPLTVTSAQKNPTAFYLCASKEEGGAIYGYTFGSGTRLTVV.

The chain joins TRBV7-6 to TRBJ2-2, with TRBD1 matching over 11 bases. Germline V CDR1 and CDR2: SGHVS, FNYEAQ. V trimming: 2 bases; J trimming: 5 bases; junction bases outside the gene matches: 4. The CDR3 covers 16 residues. The CDR3 coding sequence is TGTGCCAGCAGCTTAAAGGGACAGGGGGGAACCGGGGAGCTGTTTTTT. Translation gives CASSLKGQGGTGELFF. The variable domain in full, completed from reference TRBV7-6 and TRBJ2-2, reads GAGVSQSPRYKVTKRGQDVALRCDPISGHVSLYWYRQALGQGPEFLTYFNYEAQQDKSGLPNDRFSAERPEGSISTLTIQRTEQRDSAMYRCASSLKGQGGTGELFFGEGSRLTVL.

The chain recombines TRBV19 with TRBJ1-2; D is unresolved. Trimming pared 8 bases from V and 0 bases from J, leaving 13 bases between. Germline CDR1 reads LNHDA; CDR2 reads SQIVND (reference sequence). The CDR3 spans 14 residues. The CDR3 loop is CASGPVSANYGYTF. CDR3 in DNA: TGTGCCAGTGGTCCAGTGTCAGCTAACTATGGCTACACCTTC.

The chain carries TRBV28 and TRBJ1-5; no clear D gene. Germline CDR1 is MDHEN and CDR2 is SYDVKM. Trimming left V 2 bases short and J 3 bases short, with 5 bases between. This CDR3 has 13 residues. CDR3 in amino acids: CASSLNFNQPQHF. CDR3 in DNA: TGTGCCAGCAGTTTAAATTTCAATCAGCCCCAGCATTTT.

The CDR3 protein is CASSLADPPDTQYF. Written as DNA, the CDR3 is TGTGCCAGCAGCTTAGCAGACCCACCAGATACGCAGTATTTT. This rearrangement joins TRBV7-2 to TRBJ2-3; D unclear. Trimming took off 0 bases at V and 4 bases at J, with 8 bases between the two ends. Germline assignment: CDR1 SGHTA and CDR2 FQGNSA. The CDR3 has 14 residues.

J is TRBJ1-2 and V is TRBV18; unclear D gene. V lost 3 bases and J lost 2, with 13 bases in between. Germline CDR1 and CDR2: KGHSH and LQKENI. CDR3 size: 15 residues. The CDR3 region has the DNA TGTGCCAGCTCACCTTCCCCCCAGTTAAACTATGGCTACACCTTC. Translated: CASSPSPQLNYGYTF.

As regards this clone: One end of the junction does not line up with germline, which may come from a read error. The chain has TRBV5-1 and TRBJ2-7; D tentatively fits TRBD1 or TRBD2 (5 bases each). The CDR3 loop spans 15 amino acids. Germline loops: CDR1 SGHRS, CDR2 YFSETQ. CDR3 protein: CASSLGTSDSYEQYF. For the CDR3, the DNA is TGCGCCAGCAGTTTGGGGACGTCCGACTCCTACGAGCAGTACTTC.

The chain has TRBV7-9 and TRBJ1-1; D is undetermined. The CDR3 is made up of 14 amino acids. Germline CDR1 reads SEHNR; CDR2 reads FQNEAQ (reference sequence). Trimming stripped 6 bases from V and 5 bases from J, with 16 bases between. CDR3 coding DNA: TGTGCCAGCAGTTCCCGGGTGGGAGGGACTGAAGCTTTCTTT. It translates to CASSSRVGGTEAFF.

This chain joins TRBV10-3 and TRBJ2-7, with a possible D match to TRBD2 (6 bases). This CDR3 comprises 16 residues. From germline, CDR1 is ENHRY and CDR2 SYGVKD. Trimming shortened V by 5 bases and J by 3 bases, and 20 bases separated the two germline ends. CDR3 sequence (DNA): TGTGCCATCAGTACACCCGGGGGTCAGGCCCGCTACGAGCAGTACTTC. Its translation: CAISTPGGQARYEQYF.

The CDR3 is CASSTRPGQGIPEQYF. CDR3 coding DNA: TGCGCCAGCAGCACAAGACCGGGACAGGGGATACCCGAGCAGTACTTC. This sequence joins TRBV5-1 and TRBJ2-7; 10 nucleotides align to TRBD1. Germline trimming cut 4 bases from V and 6 bases from J; bases unmatched to any gene: 13. The germline gives CDR1 SGHRS, CDR2 YFSETQ. The CDR3 is made up of 16 amino acids.

The chain uses TRBV11-2 and TRBJ2-2; 14 nucleotides agree with TRBD2. The CDR3 length is 19 residues. V lost 2 bases and J lost 1; bases outside the gene matches: 6. CDR1 and CDR2 from the germline V gene are SGHAT and FQNNGV. CDR3 in amino acids: CASSLRTSGGNLNTGELFF. For the CDR3, the DNA is TGTGCCAGCAGCTTAAGGACTAGCGGGGGGAATCTGAACACCGGGGAGCTGTTTTTT.

The rearrangement uses TRBV27 and TRBJ2-1; D gene unclear. The germline CDR1 and CDR2 sequences are MNHEY and SMNVEV (reference sequence). This CDR3 region has 17 residues. V lost 3 bases to trimming and J lost 0 bases, with 15 bases between them. CDR3 in amino acids: CASSFKVAPSSYNEQFF. CDR3 nucleotide sequence: TGTGCCAGCAGTTTTAAGGTAGCCCCGAGCTCCTACAATGAGCAGTTCTTC.

CDR3 bases: TGTGCCAGCAGTTATGTTCTCCCCGCGGATACGCAGTATTTT. Its protein product is CASSYVLPADTQYF. The genes are TRBV6-5 and TRBJ2-3; D gene ambiguous. Trimming stripped 3 bases from V and 6 bases from J, with 13 bases between. The CDR3 has 14 amino acids. The germline CDR1 and CDR2 sequences are MNHEY and SVGAGI.

The chain recombines TRBV18 with TRBJ2-3; 7 bases match TRBD2. Germline trimming cut 6 bases from V and 0 bases from J; bases unmatched to any gene: 9. The germline V gene encodes CDR1 KGHSH and CDR2 LQKENI. The CDR3 length is 16 residues. The CDR3 nucleotides read TGTGCCAGCTCGCAGAACCCGGGACTAAGCACAGATACGCAGTATTTT. It specifies CASSQNPGLSTDTQYF.

V is TRBV29-1 and J is TRBJ1-2; D is ambiguous. CDR3 size: 10 residues. V lost 5 bases to trimming and J lost 3 bases, with 4 bases between them. From germline, CDR1 is SQVTM and CDR2 ANQGSEA. The CDR3 bases are TGCAGCGTTCTGGACTATGGCTACACCTTC. It specifies CSVLDYGYTF.